The 2 T cell receptor beta chains presented below share a single source sample, sequenced in a study of T cells in Graves' hyperthyroidism and ophthalmopathy. Regions amplified from RNA transcripts were the TCR beta CDR3 regions. Primed by the HTBI set, a first-round RT-PCR was run on the TCR CDR3. TCRdb itself ran the multiplex PCR reads through MiXCR, one entry per CDR3 protein. In the table there are approximately 700,000 distinct CDR3 sequences, about a sixth of which are singletons. Sequenced sample: blood. The receptors were sampled from a man younger than 30 with Graves' hyperthyroidism.

This clonotype was detected ten times or more. The chain combines TRBV6-2 or TRBV6-3 with TRBJ2-5; possibly TRBD2 for D (5 bases). The CDR3 sequence is 14 residues long. Germline CDR1 and CDR2: MNHEY and SVGEGT. V gave up 6 bases and J gave up 5 bases, with 16 bases separating them. The CDR3 is CASRGRSTRETQYF. In DNA form, the CDR3 reads TGTGCCAGCAGAGGGAGATCCACTAGGGAGACCCAGTACTTC.

The V gene is TRBV18, the J gene TRBJ2-7, with a possible D match to TRBD2 (5 bases). Trimming took 0 bases from V and 2 from J, leaving 8 bases between them. Germline lookup yields CDR1 KGHSH and CDR2 LQKENI. This CDR3 is 14 amino acids long. This CDR3 reads CASSPPVGTYEQYF. Here the CDR3 DNA reads TGTGCCAGCTCACCACCGGTCGGGACCTACGAGCAGTACTTC.